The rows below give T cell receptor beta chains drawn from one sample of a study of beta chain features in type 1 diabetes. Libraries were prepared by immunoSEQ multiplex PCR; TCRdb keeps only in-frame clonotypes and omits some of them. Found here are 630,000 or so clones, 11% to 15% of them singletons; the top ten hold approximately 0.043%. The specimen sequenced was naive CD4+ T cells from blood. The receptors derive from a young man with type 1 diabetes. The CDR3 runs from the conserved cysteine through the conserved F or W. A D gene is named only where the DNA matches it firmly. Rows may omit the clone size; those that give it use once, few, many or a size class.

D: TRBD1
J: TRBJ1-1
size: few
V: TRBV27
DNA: TGTGCCAGCAGTTTATCAGGGACAGAGAACACTGAAGCTTTCTTT
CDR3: CASSLSGTENTEAFF

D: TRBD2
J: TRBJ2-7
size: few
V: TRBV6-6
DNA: TGTGCCAGCAGTTACGAGCGGGAGCTGTACGAGCAGTACTTC
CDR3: CASSYERELYEQYF

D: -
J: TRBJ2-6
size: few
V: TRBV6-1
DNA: TGTGCCAGCAGAGAAACAGGGTCGGCGCGGGTCTACGTCCTGACTTTC
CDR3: CASRETGSARVYVLTF

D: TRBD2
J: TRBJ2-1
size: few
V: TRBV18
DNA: TGTGCCAGCTCACCCGCCTTTCAAGCGGGAGGCTCCTACAATGAGCAGTTCTTC
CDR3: CASSPAFQAGGSYNEQFF

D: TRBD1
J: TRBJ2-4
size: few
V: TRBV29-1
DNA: TGCAGCGCTCAAGTCCGGACAGGGCTAGCCAAAAACATTCAGTACTTC
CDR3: CSAQVRTGLAKNIQYF

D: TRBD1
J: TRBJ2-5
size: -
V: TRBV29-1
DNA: TGCAGCGTCACTCGGACAGGGTCCAGGGAGACCCAGTACTTC
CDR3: CSVTRTGSRETQYF

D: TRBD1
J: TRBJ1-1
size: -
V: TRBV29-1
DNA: TGCAGTTCACGGACAGGGGGCACTGAAGCTTTCTTT
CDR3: CSSRTGGTEAFF

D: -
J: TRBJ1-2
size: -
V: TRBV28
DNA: TGTGCCAGCACCTCAGAACAGGGAAATGGCTACACCTTC
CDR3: CASTSEQGNGYTF

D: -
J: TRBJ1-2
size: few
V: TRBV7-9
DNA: TGTGCCAGCAGCTTAGGGACCCCAGGCTATGGCTACACCTTC
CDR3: CASSLGTPGYGYTF

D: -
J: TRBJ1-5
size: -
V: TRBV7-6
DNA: TGTGCCAGCAGCTTAGATCGGGGTCAGCCCCAGCATTTT
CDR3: CASSLDRGQPQHF

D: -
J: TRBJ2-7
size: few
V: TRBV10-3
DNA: TGTGCCATCAGTGAGTATTCGGGTGAGAACGAGCAGTACTTC
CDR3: CAISEYSGENEQYF

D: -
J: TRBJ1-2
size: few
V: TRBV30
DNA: TGTGCCTGGACCGAGATGGGAACCTATGGCTACACCTTC
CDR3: CAWTEMGTYGYTF

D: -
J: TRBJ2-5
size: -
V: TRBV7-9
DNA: TGTGCCAGCAACGGAGAGACCCAGTACTTC
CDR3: CASNGETQYF

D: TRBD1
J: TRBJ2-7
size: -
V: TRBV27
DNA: TGTGCCAGCACCTCCAACCCGGACAGGGCCGAGCAGTACTTC
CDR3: CASTSNPDRAEQYF

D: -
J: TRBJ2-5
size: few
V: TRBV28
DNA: TGTGCCAGCAGTTCACCCGCCGGGGAAAGCCAACAGACCCAGTACTTC
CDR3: CASSSPAGESQQTQYF

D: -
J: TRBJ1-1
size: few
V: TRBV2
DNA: TGTGCCAGCAGTGGGGATGCTTTCTTT
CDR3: CASSGDAFF

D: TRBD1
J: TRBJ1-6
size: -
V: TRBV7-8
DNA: TGTGCCAGCTACCGGGACAGAAATTCACCCCTCCACTTT
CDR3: CASYRDRNSPLHF

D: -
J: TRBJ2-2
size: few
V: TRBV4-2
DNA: TGTGCCAGCAGCCAAGGGAGGGGCACCGGGGAGCTGTTTTTT
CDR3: CASSQGRGTGELFF

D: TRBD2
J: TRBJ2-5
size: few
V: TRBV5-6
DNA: TGTGCCAGCAGCTTGCGTAGCGGGGACGAGACCCAGTACTTC
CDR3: CASSLRSGDETQYF

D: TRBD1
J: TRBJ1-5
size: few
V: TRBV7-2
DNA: TGTGCCAGCAGCTTAGATACAGGGGGTGGACAGCCCCAGCATTTT
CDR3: CASSLDTGGGQPQHF

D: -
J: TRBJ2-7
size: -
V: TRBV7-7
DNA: TGTGCTAGCAGCCCGACAGATACCTCCTACGAGCAGTACTTC
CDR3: CASSPTDTSYEQYF

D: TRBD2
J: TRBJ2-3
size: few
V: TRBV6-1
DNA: TGTGCCAGCAGTCGACTAGCGGGAGTGGGTAATACGCAGTATTTT
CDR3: CASSRLAGVGNTQYF

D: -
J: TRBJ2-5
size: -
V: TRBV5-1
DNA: TGCGCCAGCAGCAGGCAGGGGGAGACCCAGTACTTC
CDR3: CASSRQGETQYF

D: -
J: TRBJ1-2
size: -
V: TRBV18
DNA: TGTGCCAGCTCCCAACAGGAGCAGTATGGCTACACCTTC
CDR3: CASSQQEQYGYTF

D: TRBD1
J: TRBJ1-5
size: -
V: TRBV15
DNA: TGTGCCACCAGCAGAACCAGACAGGGAGTTAATCAGCCCCAGCATTTT
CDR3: CATSRTRQGVNQPQHF

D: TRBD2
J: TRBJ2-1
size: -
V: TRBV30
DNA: TGTGCCTGGAGGGCGACTAGCGGGAGCCGAAATGAGCAGTTCTTC
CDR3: CAWRATSGSRNEQFF

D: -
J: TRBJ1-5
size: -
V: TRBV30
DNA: TGTGCCTGGAGTGGGAGTGGGAATCAGCCCCAGCATTTT
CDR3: CAWSGSGNQPQHF

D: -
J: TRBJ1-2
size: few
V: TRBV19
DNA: TGTGCCAGTAGTATAGCGGGATCCTGGACGGTCGGCTACACCTTC
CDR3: CASSIAGSWTVGYTF

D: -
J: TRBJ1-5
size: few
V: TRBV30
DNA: TGTGCCTGGGGACGGCCTAGCAATCAGCCCCAGCATTTT
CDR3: CAWGRPSNQPQHF

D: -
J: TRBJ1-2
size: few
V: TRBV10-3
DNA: TGTGCCATCAGTCAACAGGGCAACTATGGCTACACCTTC
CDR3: CAISQQGNYGYTF

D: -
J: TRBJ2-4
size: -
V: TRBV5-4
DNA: TGTGCCAGCAGCTTGTCCACCGCCAAAAACATTCAGTACTTC
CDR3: CASSLSTAKNIQYF